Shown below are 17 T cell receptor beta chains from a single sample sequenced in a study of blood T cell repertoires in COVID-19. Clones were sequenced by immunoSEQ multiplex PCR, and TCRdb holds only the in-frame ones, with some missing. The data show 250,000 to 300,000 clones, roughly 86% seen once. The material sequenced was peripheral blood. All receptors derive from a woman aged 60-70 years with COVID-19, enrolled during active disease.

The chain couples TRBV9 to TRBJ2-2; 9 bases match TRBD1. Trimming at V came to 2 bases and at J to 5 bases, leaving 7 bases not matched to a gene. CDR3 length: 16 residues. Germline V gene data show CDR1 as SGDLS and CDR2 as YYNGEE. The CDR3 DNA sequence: TGTGCCAGCAGCGTTGTGACAGGGGGACAAACCGGGGAGCTGTTTTTT. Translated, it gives CASSVVTGGQTGELFF.

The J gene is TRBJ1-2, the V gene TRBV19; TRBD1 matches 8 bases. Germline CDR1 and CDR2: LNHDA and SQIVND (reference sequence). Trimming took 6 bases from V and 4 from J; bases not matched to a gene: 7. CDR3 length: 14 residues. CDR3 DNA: TGTGCCAGTAGGGTCGGACAGGGACTCTATGGCTACACCTTC. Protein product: CASRVGQGLYGYTF.

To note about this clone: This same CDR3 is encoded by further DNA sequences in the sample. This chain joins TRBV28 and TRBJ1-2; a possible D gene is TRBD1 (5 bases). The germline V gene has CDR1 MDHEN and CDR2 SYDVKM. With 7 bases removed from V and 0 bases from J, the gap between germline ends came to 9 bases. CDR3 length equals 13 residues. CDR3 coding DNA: TGTGCCAGCATCGCGGGGCCTAACTATGGCTACACCTTC. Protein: CASIAGPNYGYTF.

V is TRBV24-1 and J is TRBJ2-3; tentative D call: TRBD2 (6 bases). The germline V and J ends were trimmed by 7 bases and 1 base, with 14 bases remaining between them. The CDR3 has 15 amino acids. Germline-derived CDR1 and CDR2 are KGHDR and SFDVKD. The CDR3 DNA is TGTGCCACCAGGGGGTACGGGAGTGGCACAGATACGCAGTATTTT. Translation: CATRGYGSGTDTQYF.

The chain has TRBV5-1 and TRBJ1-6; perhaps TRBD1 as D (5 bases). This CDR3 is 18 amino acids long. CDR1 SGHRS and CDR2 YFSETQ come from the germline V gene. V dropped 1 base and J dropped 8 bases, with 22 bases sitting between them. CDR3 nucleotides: TGCGCCAGCAGCTTGTACTCAGGGAAGGGCCGAGGTGATTCACCCCTCCACTTT. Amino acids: CASSLYSGKGRGDSPLHF.

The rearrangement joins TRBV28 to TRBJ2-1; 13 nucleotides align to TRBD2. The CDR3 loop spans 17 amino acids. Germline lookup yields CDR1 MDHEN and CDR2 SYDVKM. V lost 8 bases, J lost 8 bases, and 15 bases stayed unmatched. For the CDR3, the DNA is TGTGCCAGCGGGGAGGACCGACTAGCGGGAGGCTTCGATGAGCAGTTCTTC. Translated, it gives CASGEDRLAGGFDEQFF. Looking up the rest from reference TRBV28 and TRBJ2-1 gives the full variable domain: DVKVTQSSRYLVKRTGEKVFLECVQDMDHENMFWYRQDPGLGLRLIYFSYDVKMKEKGDIPEGYSVSREKKERFSLILESASTNQTSMYLCASGEDRLAGGFDEQFFGPGTRLTVL.

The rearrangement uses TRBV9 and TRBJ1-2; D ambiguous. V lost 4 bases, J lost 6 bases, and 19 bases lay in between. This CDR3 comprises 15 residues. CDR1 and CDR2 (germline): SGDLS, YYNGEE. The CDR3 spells CASSQGRALANGYTF. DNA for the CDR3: TGTGCCAGCAGCCAAGGGAGGGCCTTGGCTAATGGCTACACCTTC. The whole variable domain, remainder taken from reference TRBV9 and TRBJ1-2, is DSGVTQTPKHLITATGQRVTLRCSPRSGDLSVYWYQQSLDQGLQFLIQYYNGEERAKGNILERFSAQQFPDLHSELNLSSLELGDSALYFCASSQGRALANGYTFGSGTRLTVV.

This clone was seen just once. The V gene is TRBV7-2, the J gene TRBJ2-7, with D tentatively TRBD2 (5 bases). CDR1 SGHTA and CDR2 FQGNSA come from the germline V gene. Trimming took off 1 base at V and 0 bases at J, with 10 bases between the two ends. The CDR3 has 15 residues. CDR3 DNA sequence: TGTGCCAGCAGCTTAGTTGCGGGCTCCTCCTACGAGCAGTACTTC. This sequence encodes CASSLVAGSSYEQYF.

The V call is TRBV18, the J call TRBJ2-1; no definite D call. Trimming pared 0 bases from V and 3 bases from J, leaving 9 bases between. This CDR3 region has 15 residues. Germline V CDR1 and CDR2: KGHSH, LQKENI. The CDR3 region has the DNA TGTGCCAGCTCACCACCCCAGCGCATCTACAATGAGCAGTTCTTC. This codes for CASSPPQRIYNEQFF.

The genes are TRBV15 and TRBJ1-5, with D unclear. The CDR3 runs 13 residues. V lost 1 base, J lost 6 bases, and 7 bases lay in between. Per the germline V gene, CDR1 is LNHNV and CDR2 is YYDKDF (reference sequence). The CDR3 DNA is TGTGCCACCAGCAGAGTAGGAGCTCAGCCCCAGCATTTT. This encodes CATSRVGAQPQHF. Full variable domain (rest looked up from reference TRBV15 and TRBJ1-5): DAMVIQNPRYQVTQFGKPVTLSCSQTLNHNVMYWYQQKSSQAPKLLFHYYDKDFNNEADTPDNFQSRRPNTSFCFLDIRSPGLGDTAMYLCATSRVGAQPQHFGDGTRLSIL.

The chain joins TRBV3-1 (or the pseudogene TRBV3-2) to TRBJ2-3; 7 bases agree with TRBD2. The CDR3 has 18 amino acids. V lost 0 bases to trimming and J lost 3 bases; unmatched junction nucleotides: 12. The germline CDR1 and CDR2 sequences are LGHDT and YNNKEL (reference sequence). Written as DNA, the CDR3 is TGTGCCAGCAGCCAAGATTGGCGCGGGGGTTGGGGGACAGATACGCAGTATTTT. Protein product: CASSQDWRGGWGTDTQYF.

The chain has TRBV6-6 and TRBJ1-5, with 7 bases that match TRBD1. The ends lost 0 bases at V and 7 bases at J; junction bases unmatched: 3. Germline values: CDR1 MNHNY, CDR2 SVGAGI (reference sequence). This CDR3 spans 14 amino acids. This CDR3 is CASSYSQGNQPQHF. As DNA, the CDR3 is TGTGCCAGCAGTTACTCACAGGGGAACCAGCCCCAGCATTTT.

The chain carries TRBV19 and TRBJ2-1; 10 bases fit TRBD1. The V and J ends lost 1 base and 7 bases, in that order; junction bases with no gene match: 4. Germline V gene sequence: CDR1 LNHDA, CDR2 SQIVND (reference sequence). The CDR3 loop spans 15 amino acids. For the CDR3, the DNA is TGTGCCAGTAGTATAGCTGGACAGGGGGTTAATGAGCAGTTCTTC. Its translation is CASSIAGQGVNEQFF.

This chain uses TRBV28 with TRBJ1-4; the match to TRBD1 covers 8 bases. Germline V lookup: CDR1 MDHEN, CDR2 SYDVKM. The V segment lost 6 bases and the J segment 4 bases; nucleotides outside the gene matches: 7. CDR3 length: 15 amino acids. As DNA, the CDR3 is TGTGCCAGCAGAAGTACAGGGGGATTTAATGAAAAACTGTTTTTT. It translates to CASRSTGGFNEKLFF.

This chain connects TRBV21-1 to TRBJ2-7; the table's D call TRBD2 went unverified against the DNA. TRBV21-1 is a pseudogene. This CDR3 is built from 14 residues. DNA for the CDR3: TGTGCCAGCAGCAAAAGTTGGAGGGCCTACGAGCAGTACTTC. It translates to CASSKSWRAYEQYF.

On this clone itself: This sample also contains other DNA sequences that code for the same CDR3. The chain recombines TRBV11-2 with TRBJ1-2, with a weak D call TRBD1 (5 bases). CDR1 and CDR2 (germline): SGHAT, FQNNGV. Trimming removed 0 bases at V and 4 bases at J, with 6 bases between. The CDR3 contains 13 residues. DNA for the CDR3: TGTGCCAGCAGCTTAGATAGGGGCTATGGCTACACCTTC. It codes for CASSLDRGYGYTF.

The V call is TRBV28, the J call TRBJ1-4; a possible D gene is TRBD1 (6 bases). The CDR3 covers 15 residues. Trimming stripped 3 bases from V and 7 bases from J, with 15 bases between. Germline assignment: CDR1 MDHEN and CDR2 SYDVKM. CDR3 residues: CASSFQGLLGEKLFF. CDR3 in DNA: TGTGCCAGCAGTTTCCAGGGGCTACTGGGTGAAAAACTGTTTTTT.